The clone carrying this T cell receptor beta chain was counted between two and nine times. Its cognate antigen is unknown. These data come from a study of identical twins. Study conclusions and caveats: There was more out-of-frame TCR alpha sharing in monozygotic twins than models estimated.

Using its own MiXCR run on the 5' RACE reads, TCRdb lists one record per CDR3 protein. This sample yields hundreds of thousands of distinct CDR3 sequences, of which 15% to 20% are seen a single time; about an eighth belongs to the top ten. This same sample was also part of a study on T cells expressing NK-cell markers. That report notes: The share of CD8+ T cells held by dominant NKG2C+ clonotypes was about 1.0-8% in several donors. Topping the CD3+CD56-NKG2C+ fraction as well were these clonotypes, in a handful of donors.

This TCR came from a young woman in good health. Sequences were obtained from PBMCs.

The CDR3 region is CASSALYRGGSNQPQHF. CDR3 in DNA: TGTGCCAGCAGTGCCCTCTATAGAGGTGGTAGCAATCAGCCCCAGCATTTT. This chain uses TRBV12-3 or TRBV12-4 with TRBJ1-5; D gene uncertain. The V end lost 5 bases, the J end lost 0 bases, and 17 bases lay between the germline ends. CDR3 length equals 17 residues.